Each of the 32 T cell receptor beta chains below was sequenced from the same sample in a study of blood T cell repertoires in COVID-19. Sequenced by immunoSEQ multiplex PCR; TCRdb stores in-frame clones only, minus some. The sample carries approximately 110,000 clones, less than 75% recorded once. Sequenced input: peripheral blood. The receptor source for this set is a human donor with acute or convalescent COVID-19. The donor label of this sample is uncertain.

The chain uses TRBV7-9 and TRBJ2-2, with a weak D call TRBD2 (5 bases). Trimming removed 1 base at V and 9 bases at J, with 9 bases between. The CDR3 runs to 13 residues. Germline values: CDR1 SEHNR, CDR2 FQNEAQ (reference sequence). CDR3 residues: CASSLGTQRELFF. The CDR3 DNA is TGTGCCAGCAGCTTAGGGACTCAGAGGGAGCTGTTTTTT.

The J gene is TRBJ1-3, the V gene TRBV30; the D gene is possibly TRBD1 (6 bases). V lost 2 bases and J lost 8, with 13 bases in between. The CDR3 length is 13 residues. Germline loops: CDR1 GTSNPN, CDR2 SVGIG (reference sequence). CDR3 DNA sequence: TGTGCCTGGAGTTTTACAGGGACGGACACCATATATTTT. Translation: CAWSFTGTDTIYF.

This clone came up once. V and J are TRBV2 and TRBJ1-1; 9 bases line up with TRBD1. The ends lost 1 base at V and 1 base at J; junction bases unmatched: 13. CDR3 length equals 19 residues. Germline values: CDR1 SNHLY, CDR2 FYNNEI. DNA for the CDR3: TGTGCCAGCAGTGAAGGTGGGTCATACAGGGGGCGCAGGAACACTGAAGCTTTCTTT. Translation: CASSEGGSYRGRRNTEAFF.

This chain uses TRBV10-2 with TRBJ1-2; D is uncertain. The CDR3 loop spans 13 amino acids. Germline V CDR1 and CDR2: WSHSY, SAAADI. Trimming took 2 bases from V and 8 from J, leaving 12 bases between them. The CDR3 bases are TGCGCCAGCAGTGAGGGTAGGGAGTACGGCTACACCTTC. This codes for CASSEGREYGYTF.

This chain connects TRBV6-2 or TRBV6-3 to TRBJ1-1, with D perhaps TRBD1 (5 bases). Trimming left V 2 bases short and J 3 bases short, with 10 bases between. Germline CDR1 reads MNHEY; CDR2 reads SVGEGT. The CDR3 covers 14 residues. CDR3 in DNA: TGTGCCAGCAGTTACGGGCAGGGTGACACTGAAGCTTTCTTT. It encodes CASSYGQGDTEAFF.

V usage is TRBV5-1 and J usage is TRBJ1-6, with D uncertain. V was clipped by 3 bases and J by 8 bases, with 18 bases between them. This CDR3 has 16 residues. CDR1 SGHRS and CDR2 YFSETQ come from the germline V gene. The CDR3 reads CASSSRGVADYSPLHF. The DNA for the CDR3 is TGCGCCAGCAGCTCCCGCGGCGTTGCAGATTATTCACCCCTCCACTTT. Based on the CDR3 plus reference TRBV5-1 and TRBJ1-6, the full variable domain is KAGVTQTPRYLIKTRGQQVTLSCSPISGHRSVSWYQQTPGQGLQFLFEYFSETQRNKGNFPGRFSGRQFSNSRSEMNVSTLELGDSALYLCASSSRGVADYSPLHFGNGTRLTVT.

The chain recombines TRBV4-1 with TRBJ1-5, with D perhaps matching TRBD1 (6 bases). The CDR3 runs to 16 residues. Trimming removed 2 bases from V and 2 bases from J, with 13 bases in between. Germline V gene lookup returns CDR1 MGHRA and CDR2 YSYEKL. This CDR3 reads CASSQLEGVGNQPQHF. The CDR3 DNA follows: TGCGCCAGCAGCCAACTCGAGGGGGTGGGCAATCAGCCCCAGCATTTT.

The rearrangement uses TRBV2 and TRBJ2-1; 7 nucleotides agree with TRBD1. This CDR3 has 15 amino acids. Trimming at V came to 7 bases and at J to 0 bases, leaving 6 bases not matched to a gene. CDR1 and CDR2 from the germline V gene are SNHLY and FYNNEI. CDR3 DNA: TGTGCCAGCAAGACTGGGACAGCCTCCTACAATGAGCAGTTCTTC. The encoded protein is CASKTGTASYNEQFF.

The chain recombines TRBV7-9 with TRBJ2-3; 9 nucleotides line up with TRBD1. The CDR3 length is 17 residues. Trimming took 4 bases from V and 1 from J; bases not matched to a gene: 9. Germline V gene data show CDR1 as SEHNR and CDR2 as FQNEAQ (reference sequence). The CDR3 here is CASSYRAGTGRTDTQYF. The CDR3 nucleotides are TGTGCCAGCAGCTACAGGGCCGGGACAGGGCGCACAGATACGCAGTATTTT.

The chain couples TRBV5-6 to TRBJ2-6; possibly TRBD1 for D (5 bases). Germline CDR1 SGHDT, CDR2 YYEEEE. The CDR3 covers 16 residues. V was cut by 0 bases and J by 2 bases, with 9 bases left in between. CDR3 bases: TGTGCCAGCAGCTTGGGGGTCAGGGCTGGGGCCAACGTCCTGACTTTC. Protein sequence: CASSLGVRAGANVLTF.

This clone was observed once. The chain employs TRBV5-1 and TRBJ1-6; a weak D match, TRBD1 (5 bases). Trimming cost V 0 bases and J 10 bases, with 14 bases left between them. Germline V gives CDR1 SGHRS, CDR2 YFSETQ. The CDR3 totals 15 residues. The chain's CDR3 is CASSLEGAQGSPLHF. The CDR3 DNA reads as TGCGCCAGCAGCTTGGAAGGAGCCCAGGGATCACCCCTCCACTTT.

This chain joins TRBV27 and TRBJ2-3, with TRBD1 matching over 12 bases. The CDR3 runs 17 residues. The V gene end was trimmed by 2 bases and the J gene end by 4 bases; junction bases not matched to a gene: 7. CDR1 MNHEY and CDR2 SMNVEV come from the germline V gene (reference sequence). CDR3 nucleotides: TGTGCCAGCAGTTTAAAGGCCGGGACAGGGGGCGCAGATACGCAGTATTTT. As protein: CASSLKAGTGGADTQYF.

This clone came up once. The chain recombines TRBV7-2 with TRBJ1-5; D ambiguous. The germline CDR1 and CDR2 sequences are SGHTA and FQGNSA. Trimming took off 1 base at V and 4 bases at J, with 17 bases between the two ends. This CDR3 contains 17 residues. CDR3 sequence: CASSLVVSPRGNQPQHF. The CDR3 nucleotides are TGTGCCAGCAGCTTAGTGGTTTCGCCCCGAGGGAATCAGCCCCAGCATTTT.

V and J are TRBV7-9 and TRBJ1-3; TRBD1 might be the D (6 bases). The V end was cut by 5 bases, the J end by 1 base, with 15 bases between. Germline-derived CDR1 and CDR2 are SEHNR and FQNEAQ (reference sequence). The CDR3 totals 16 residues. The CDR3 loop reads CASSTTQGRSGNTIYF. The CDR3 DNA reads TGTGCCAGCAGCACCACACAGGGCCGATCTGGAAACACCATATATTTT.

The CDR3 is CASSLVAASGWGQPQHF. The CDR3 DNA reads as TGTGCCAGCAGTTTAGTAGCGGCGAGCGGGTGGGGTCAGCCCCAGCATTTT. The chain has TRBV28 and TRBJ1-5; D ambiguous. Trimming took off 2 bases at V and 6 bases at J, with 20 bases between the two ends. CDR3 size: 17 residues. The germline V gene encodes CDR1 MDHEN and CDR2 SYDVKM.

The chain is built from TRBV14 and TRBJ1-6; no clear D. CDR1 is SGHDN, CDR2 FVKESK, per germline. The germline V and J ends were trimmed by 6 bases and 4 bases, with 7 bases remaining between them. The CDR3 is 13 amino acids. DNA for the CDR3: TGTGCCAGCAGGGACTATTATAATTCACCCCTCCACTTT. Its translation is CASRDYYNSPLHF.

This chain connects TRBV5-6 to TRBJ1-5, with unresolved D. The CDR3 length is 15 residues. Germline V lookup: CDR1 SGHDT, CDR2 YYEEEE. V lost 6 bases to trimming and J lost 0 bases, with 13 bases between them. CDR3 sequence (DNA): TGTGCCAGCACCCTGTGGGCAATTAGCAATCAGCCCCAGCATTTT. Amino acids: CASTLWAISNQPQHF.

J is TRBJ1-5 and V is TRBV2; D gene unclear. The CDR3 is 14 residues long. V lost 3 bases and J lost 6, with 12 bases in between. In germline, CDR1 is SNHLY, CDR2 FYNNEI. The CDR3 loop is CASSEQQLPQPQHF. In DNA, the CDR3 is TGTGCCAGCAGTGAGCAACAGCTACCTCAGCCCCAGCATTTT.

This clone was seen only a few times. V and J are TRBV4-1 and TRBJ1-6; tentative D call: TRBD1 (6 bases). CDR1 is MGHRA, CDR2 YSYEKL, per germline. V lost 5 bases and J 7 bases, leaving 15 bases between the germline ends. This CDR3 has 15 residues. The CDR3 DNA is TGCGCCAGCAGCGGGGGTGGGGGGGGCAATTCACCCCTCCACTTT. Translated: CASSGGGGGNSPLHF.

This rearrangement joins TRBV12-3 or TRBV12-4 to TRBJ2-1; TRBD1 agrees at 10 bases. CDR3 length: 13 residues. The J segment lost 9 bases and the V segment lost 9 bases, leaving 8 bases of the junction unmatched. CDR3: CASQGQGIVEQFF. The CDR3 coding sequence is TGTGCCAGTCAGGGACAGGGGATTGTTGAGCAGTTCTTC.

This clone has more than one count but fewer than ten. CDR3 nucleotides: TGCGCCAGCAGCCCGGGAGGTCGGGGGGTTACCTACGAGCAGTACTTC. Amino acids: CASSPGGRGVTYEQYF. The chain carries TRBV5-1 and TRBJ2-7; 7 bases match TRBD2. The germline CDR1 and CDR2 sequences are SGHRS and YFSETQ. This CDR3 comprises 16 residues. Trimming removed 4 bases from V and 2 bases from J; junction bases left unmatched: 12.

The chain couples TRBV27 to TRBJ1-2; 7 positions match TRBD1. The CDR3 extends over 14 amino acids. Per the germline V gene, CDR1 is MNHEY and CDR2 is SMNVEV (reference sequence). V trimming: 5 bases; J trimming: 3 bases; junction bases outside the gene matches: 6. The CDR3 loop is CASSRQGSYYGYTF. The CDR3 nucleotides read TGTGCCAGCAGTCGACAGGGCTCGTACTATGGCTACACCTTC.

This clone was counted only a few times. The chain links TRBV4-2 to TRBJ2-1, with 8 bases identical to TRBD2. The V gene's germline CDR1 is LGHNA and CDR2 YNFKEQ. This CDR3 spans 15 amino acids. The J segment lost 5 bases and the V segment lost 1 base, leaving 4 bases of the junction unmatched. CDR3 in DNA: TGTGCCAGCAGCCAAGGGGGTAGCGGGGACAATGAGCAGTTCTTC. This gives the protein CASSQGGSGDNEQFF.

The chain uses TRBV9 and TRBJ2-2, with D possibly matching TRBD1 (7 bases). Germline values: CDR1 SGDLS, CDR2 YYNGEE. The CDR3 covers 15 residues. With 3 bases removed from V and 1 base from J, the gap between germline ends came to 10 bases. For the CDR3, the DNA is TGTGCCAGCAGCGCAGGGGGGTTGAACACCGGGGAGCTGTTTTTT. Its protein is CASSAGGLNTGELFF.

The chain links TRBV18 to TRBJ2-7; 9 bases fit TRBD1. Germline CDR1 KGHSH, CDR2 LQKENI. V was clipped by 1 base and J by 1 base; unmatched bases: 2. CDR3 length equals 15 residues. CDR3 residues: CASSPLGQGSYEQYF. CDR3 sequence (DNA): TGTGCCAGCTCACCACTGGGACAGGGTTCCTACGAGCAGTACTTC.

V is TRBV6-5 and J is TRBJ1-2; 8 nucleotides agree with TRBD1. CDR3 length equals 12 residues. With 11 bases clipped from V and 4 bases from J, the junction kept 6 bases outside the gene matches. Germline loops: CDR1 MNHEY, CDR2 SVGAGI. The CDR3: CAGNRGTYGYTF. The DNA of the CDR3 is TGTGCCGGGAACAGGGGGACCTATGGCTACACCTTC.

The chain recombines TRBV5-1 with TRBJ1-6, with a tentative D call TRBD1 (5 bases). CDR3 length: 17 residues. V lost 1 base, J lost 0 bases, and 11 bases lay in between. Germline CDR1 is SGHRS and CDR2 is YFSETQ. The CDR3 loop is CASSLNPRDSYNSPLHF. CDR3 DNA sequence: TGCGCCAGCAGCTTGAATCCCAGGGACTCCTATAATTCACCCCTCCACTTT.

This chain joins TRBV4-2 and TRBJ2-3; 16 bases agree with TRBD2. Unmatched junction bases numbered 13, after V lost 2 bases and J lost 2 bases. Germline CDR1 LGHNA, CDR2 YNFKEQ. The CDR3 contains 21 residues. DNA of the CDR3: TGTGCCAGCAGCCAACACCGATCCGGGACTAGCGGGGGGGCCCTCACAGATACGCAGTATTTT. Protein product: CASSQHRSGTSGGALTDTQYF.

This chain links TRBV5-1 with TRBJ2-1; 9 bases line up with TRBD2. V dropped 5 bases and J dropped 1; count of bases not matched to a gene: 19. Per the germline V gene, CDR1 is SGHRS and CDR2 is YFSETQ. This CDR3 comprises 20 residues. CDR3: CASRSQRGVLLNVSYNEQFF. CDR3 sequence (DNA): TGCGCCAGCAGGTCCCAGCGGGGGGTTTTACTAAATGTTTCCTACAATGAGCAGTTCTTC.

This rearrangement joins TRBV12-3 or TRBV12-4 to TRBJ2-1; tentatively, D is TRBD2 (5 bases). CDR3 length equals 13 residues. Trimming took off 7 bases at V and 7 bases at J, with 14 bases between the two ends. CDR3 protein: CASKGSEGNEQFF. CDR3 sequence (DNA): TGTGCCAGCAAAGGGTCTGAGGGAAATGAGCAGTTCTTC.

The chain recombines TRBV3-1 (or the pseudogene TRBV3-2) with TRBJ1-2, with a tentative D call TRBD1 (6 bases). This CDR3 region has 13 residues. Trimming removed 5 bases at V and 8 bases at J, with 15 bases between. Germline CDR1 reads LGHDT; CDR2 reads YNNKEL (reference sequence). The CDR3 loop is CASSFEGGRGYTF. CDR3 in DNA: TGTGCCAGCAGCTTCGAAGGGGGTCGGGGCTACACCTTC.

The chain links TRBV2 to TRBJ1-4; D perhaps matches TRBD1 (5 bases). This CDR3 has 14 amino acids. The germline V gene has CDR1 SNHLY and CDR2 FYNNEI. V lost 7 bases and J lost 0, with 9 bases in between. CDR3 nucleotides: TGTGCCAGCAAAACAGGAACAACTAATGAAAAACTGTTTTTT. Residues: CASKTGTTNEKLFF.